This is a list of T cell receptor beta chains from one sample in a study of T-cell memory formation after mild COVID-19. TCRdb reprocessed the 5' RACE reads with MiXCR, giving one entry per CDR3 protein. Of about 560,000 distinct CDR3 sequences in the sample, 15% to 20% were seen once. Sequences were obtained from PBMCs or a T cell subset sorted from them (not recorded which). Source of these receptors: an adult woman who had mild COVID-19 (a few samples of this study predate the infection). Cell type and time point are not known. The CDR3 runs from the conserved cysteine through the conserved F or W. The D gene is left open where the match is weak. The size of a clone is reported for some rows only, either as once, few or many, or as a class for expanded clones.

D gene | J gene | CDR3 length | V gene | clone size | CDR3 protein | CDR3 DNA
TRBD1 | TRBJ2-5 | 15 | TRBV29-1 | - | CSVRSGTGGRETQYF | TGCAGCGTTAGGTCCGGGACAGGGGGACGAGAGACCCAGTACTTC
TRBD2 | TRBJ2-2 | 15 | TRBV6-2/TRBV6-3 | few | CASHLSGRSNGELFF | TGTGCCAGCCATCTTAGCGGGAGGAGTAACGGGGAGCTGTTTTTT
- | TRBJ1-3 | 13 | TRBV19 | few | CASSRDSGNTIYF | TGTGCCAGTAGCCGGGACTCTGGAAACACCATATATTTT
TRBD1 | TRBJ1-4 | 15 | TRBV2 | - | CASRKRQGTNEKLFF | TGTGCCAGCAGAAAACGACAGGGAACTAATGAAAAACTGTTTTTT
- | TRBJ2-2 | 14 | TRBV29-1 | few | CSVPEGYNTGELFF | TGCAGCGTCCCGGAGGGTTATAACACCGGGGAGCTGTTTTTT
- | TRBJ1-4 | 14 | TRBV20-1 | few | CSAFRDGEREKLFF | TGCAGTGCTTTTCGGGACGGGGAACGGGAAAAACTGTTTTTT
TRBD1 | TRBJ2-3 | 15 | TRBV6-6 | few | CASSTGQGGTDTQYF | TGTGCCAGCTCGACGGGACAGGGTGGCACAGATACGCAGTATTTT
TRBD2 | TRBJ2-3 | 16 | TRBV5-1 | many | CASSLETSGNTDTQYF | TGCGCCAGCAGCTTGGAGACTAGCGGAAACACAGATACGCAGTATTTT
TRBD2 | TRBJ2-5 | 15 | TRBV7-9 | - | CASSLGTSDQETQYF | TGTGCCAGCAGCTTAGGGACTAGCGACCAAGAGACCCAGTACTTC
TRBD1 | TRBJ2-1 | 12 | TRBV12-3/TRBV12-4 | few | CASSGGTGGRFF | TGTGCCAGCAGTGGAGGGACAGGGGGTAGATTCTTC
- | TRBJ1-3 | 16 | TRBV3-1 | many | CASSPPAGISGNTIYF | TGTGCCAGCAGCCCTCCGGCAGGGATCTCTGGAAACACCATATATTTT
TRBD1 | TRBJ1-1 | 15 | TRBV7-2 | - | CASSSFDRGNTEAFF | TGTGCCAGCAGCTCTTTTGACAGGGGTAACACTGAAGCTTTCTTT
TRBD1 | TRBJ2-1 | 14 | TRBV20-1 | few | CSATPGQGYNEQFF | TGCAGTGCTACTCCGGGACAGGGCTACAATGAGCAGTTCTTC
- | TRBJ2-5 | 13 | TRBV3-1 | - | CASSQGSWETQYF | TGTGCCAGCAGCCAAGGGTCGTGGGAGACCCAGTACTTC
- | TRBJ1-2 | 12 | TRBV7-3 | - | CASSPGDTSYTF | TGTGCCAGCAGCCCAGGGGACACCTCCTACACCTTC
- | TRBJ1-6 | 14 | TRBV6-5 | few | CASSYRGGNSPLHF | TGTGCCAGCAGTTACAGGGGCGGTAATTCACCCCTCCACTTT
- | TRBJ1-6 | 14 | TRBV6-2/TRBV6-3 | - | CASSYLQGSSPLHF | TGTGCCAGCAGTTATTTACAGGGAAGTTCACCCCTCCACTTT
TRBD1 | TRBJ2-5 | 15 | TRBV29-1 | - | CSFIPGTGGLETQYF | TGCAGCTTTATCCCCGGGACAGGGGGCTTAGAGACCCAGTACTTC
- | TRBJ1-2 | 12 | TRBV20-1 | few | CSALTGPGGYTF | TGCAGTGCTCTCACCGGGCCGGGAGGCTACACCTTC
- | TRBJ2-1 | 12 | TRBV13 | - | CASSPWRDEQFF | TGTGCCAGCAGCCCCTGGAGGGATGAGCAGTTCTTC